A selection of T cell receptor beta chains follows, all from one sample in a study of blood T cell repertoires in COVID-19. Sequencing used immunoSEQ multiplex PCR; TCRdb keeps in-frame clones, though not all of them. The repertoire holds under 300,000 clones, roughly nine tenths seen once, with under 3.5% in the top ten. Material: PBMCs or T cells enriched from blood (not recorded which). The receptors were sampled from a woman aged 45-65 years who had recovered from COVID-19. CDR3s leave out the opening cysteine and the closing phenylalanine or tryptophan. Clone size, where shown, is once, few, many, or a class for clones that have expanded.

V gene | clone size | CDR3 protein
TRBV6-2/TRBV6-3 | . | ASSFPIYIYNSPLH
TRBV7-2 | . | ASSLALTSGSTDTQY
TRBV7-9 | . | ASSLGTGKSYNEQF
TRBV12-3/TRBV12-4 | . | ASTIQGWYGYT
TRBV11-2 | once | KLKGSGSPVGSTDTQY
TRBV30 | . | AWSPGTGHSPLH
TRBV11-2 | few | ASSLGRDQPQH
TRBV5-4 | . | ASSLDPSGNTIY
TRBV11-3 | few | ASSYRLAPSYEQF
TRBV19 | . | ASSDGTSGRYEQY
TRBV14 | . | ASSQDWGAEAF
TRBV19 | . | ASRSSGLIAF
TRBV14 | . | ASSQAGRAYEQY
TRBV11-2 | once | ASSPTLGLAGVRGNEQF
TRBV28 | . | ASSLLSFASSNQPQH
TRBV7-9 | . | ASSTDRGLVGNTIY
TRBV18 | . | ASSPGQGRSANYGYT
TRBV28 | . | ASSTNDSPPGNTIY
TRBV7-9 | . | ASSLRPPGRANEKLF
TRBV11-1 | once | ASSFAGGPHNEQF
TRBV18 | . | ASSPSQQETQY
TRBV7-2 | . | ASSLVWQANTEAF
TRBV5-1 | . | ASSHLGGTSNEQF
TRBV30 | once | AWSGPQGLATNEKLF
TRBV4-2 | . | ASSPALGTGSDQPQH
TRBV3-1/TRBV3-2 | . | ASSPYPTGWRTEAF
TRBV5-1 | . | ASSLELSGGWETQY
TRBV11-1 | few | ASSDRQGALTEAF
TRBV7-3 | . | ASSSGQLNTGELF
TRBV9 | . | ASSVSGTSVYNEQF
TRBV11-2 | . | ASSLDRLNEQF
TRBV7-3 | . | ASSLIAASYNEQF
TRBV30 | . | AWSSWGPDEKLF
TRBV27 | few | ASSNKTPRTGRTNYGYT
TRBV7-8 | . | ASSLAISDRAFYEQY
TRBV11-2 | . | ASSLPRAYGTEAF
TRBV3-1/TRBV3-2 | . | ASSPREGAEKLF
TRBV5-3 | . | ARSLESGRYEKLF
TRBV25-1 | . | ASSGRVLQETQY
TRBV29-1 | . | SVGWQAGVGTEAF
TRBV28 | . | ASSNQLGGGYTEAF
TRBV11-2 | once | ASSSQGAHYEQY
TRBV27 | . | ASSLRFEGTSGPYEQY
TRBV6-2/TRBV6-3 | . | ASSRTGLAGGPGETQY
TRBV7-2 | . | ASSAPGQANYGYT
TRBV19 | . | ASGTTGSTEAF
TRBV7-6 | . | ASSSWTSGSPYYEQY
TRBV28 | . | ASSGTGGSGYT
TRBV28 | . | ASGGHSGANVLT
TRBV5-4 | . | ASSGQLSSYEQY
TRBV2 | . | ASGLGTGNQPQH
TRBV19 | . | AGTSGRVCNHEQY
TRBV11-2 | . | ASSLNRGLNTEAF
TRBV28 | . | ASSSTGAGQETQY
TRBV4-1 | . | ASSQPPRKNIQY
TRBV11-2 | . | ASSTLSGGELF
TRBV2 | . | ASKLASDYEQY
TRBV30 | . | AWNQGMNQPQH
TRBV28 | . | ASRVGQGYEQY
TRBV5-5 | . | ASSLEDRGLYEQY